These 25 T cell receptor beta chains were all obtained from the same sample, sequenced in a study of CD8 T cells in ankylosing spondylitis. TCRdb called the 5' RACE reads again in MiXCR, with one record for every CDR3 protein. The sample has some 840,000 distinct CDR3 sequences, approximately 12% seen once; the top ten hold approximately 0.5%. Their antigens are not known. Overall study findings and caveats: A motif of seven or eight highly homologous TCR beta variants was seen as apparently characteristic of ankylosing spondylitis blood.

The sequencing sample was made of blood, either unsorted or a sorted T cell fraction (not recorded which). The source is a male donor with ankylosing spondylitis.

The chain combines TRBV4-2 with TRBJ1-2, with D possibly matching TRBD1 (5 bases). The CDR3 is 14 residues long. Germline CDR1 LGHNA, CDR2 YNFKEQ. The V gene lost 0 bases and the J gene lost 4 bases, with 9 bases spanning the gap. CDR3 coding DNA: TGTGCCAGCAGCCAAGATACGACAGCCTATGGCTACACCTTC. Its translation is CASSQDTTAYGYTF.

This sequence joins TRBV24-1 and TRBJ2-1; possibly TRBD2 for D (5 bases). V was shortened by 1 base and J by 1 base, with 13 bases between the two germline ends. The germline V gene has CDR1 KGHDR and CDR2 SFDVKD. The CDR3 loop spans 17 amino acids. Here the CDR3 DNA reads TGTGCCACCAGTGATTTAGAGGGAGCTCGGTCCTACAATGAGCAGTTCTTC. The encoded protein is CATSDLEGARSYNEQFF.

The rearrangement links TRBV27 to TRBJ2-1, with TRBD2 matching over 11 bases. J gave up 9 bases and V 5 bases, and 3 bases lay outside the gene matches. This CDR3 comprises 13 residues. Germline-derived CDR1 and CDR2 are MNHEY and SMNVEV (reference sequence). CDR3 region: CASSRLAGTEQFF. For the CDR3, the DNA is TGTGCCAGCAGTAGACTAGCGGGAACTGAGCAGTTCTTC.

In this sample, this clonotype turned up a few times. The V and J genes are TRBV7-2 and TRBJ2-7; 7 nucleotides align to TRBD2. Germline lookup yields CDR1 SGHTA and CDR2 FQGNSA. The length of the CDR3 is 14 residues. V shed 5 bases, J shed 1 base, and the junction held 5 bases outside the gene matches. The CDR3 DNA reads TGTGCCAGCAGCCGGCCGGGGGGATCCTACGAGCAGTACTTC. Translated, it gives CASSRPGGSYEQYF.

The chain's CDR3 is CASRGYGHEQYF. CDR3 bases: TGTGCCAGCAGAGGTTATGGCCACGAGCAGTACTTC. This chain joins TRBV12-3 or TRBV12-4 and TRBJ2-7; D is ambiguous. Trimming took 6 bases from V and 5 from J, leaving 11 bases between them. This CDR3 has 12 residues.

This clonotype was detected ten times or more. The chain couples TRBV10-1 to TRBJ1-5, with D perhaps TRBD1 (5 bases). The CDR3 extends over 13 amino acids. The V and J ends lost 2 bases and 5 bases respectively, with 7 bases between them. CDR1 is WNHNN and CDR2 is SYGVQD in the germline V gene (reference sequence). The CDR3 is CASSEQGDQPQHF. The CDR3 DNA is TGCGCCAGCAGTGAGCAGGGCGATCAGCCCCAGCATTTT.

DNA for the CDR3: TGTGCCAGCAGCGCCTCTAGCGGGGATTACAATGAGCAGTTCTTC. It specifies CASSASSGDYNEQFF. The rearrangement joins TRBV9 to TRBJ2-1, with 9 bases that match TRBD2. With V trimmed by 3 bases and J by 4 bases, 5 bases remained unmatched. This CDR3 is built from 15 residues. CDR1 is SGDLS, CDR2 YYNGEE, per germline.

This clonotype was seen only a few times. This chain uses TRBV12-3 or TRBV12-4 with TRBJ1-5, with a tentative D call TRBD1 (5 bases). Trimming left V 3 bases short and J 7 bases short, with 13 bases between. The CDR3 is 14 residues long. CDR3 bases: TGTGCCAGCAGTTTCGCGGCAGGGCGACAGCCCCAGCATTTT. This gives the protein CASSFAAGRQPQHF.

This chain connects TRBV9 to TRBJ1-2; 8 bases line up with TRBD1. V lost 0 bases and J lost 6; bases outside the gene matches: 7. Germline V lookup: CDR1 SGDLS, CDR2 YYNGEE. CDR3 length: 15 residues. This CDR3 reads CASSVAPTGGNGYTF. The CDR3 coding sequence is TGTGCCAGCAGCGTAGCCCCCACAGGGGGTAATGGCTACACCTTC.

In this sample, this clonotype turned up once. The junction differs from germline at one of its ends, possibly a read error. V usage is TRBV7-9 and J usage is TRBJ2-4, with D tentatively TRBD2 (6 bases). CDR3 length equals 15 residues. Germline assignment: CDR1 SEHNR and CDR2 FQNEAQ (reference sequence). CDR3 sequence: CAGSSGLAWKNIQYF. Written as DNA, the CDR3 is TGTGCCGGCAGCTCGGGACTCGCTTGGAAAAACATTCAGTACTTC.

The rearrangement uses TRBV20-1 and TRBJ2-3; 7 bases match TRBD1. The V and J ends lost 1 base and 2 bases, in that order; junction bases with no gene match: 3. The CDR3 consists of 14 residues. CDR1 is DFQATT and CDR2 is SNEGSKA in the germline V gene (reference sequence). This CDR3 is CSARVQGNTDTQYF. As DNA, the CDR3 is TGCAGTGCTAGAGTACAGGGGAACACAGATACGCAGTATTTT.

The sample holds many counts of this clonotype. The rearrangement uses TRBV2 and TRBJ2-5; either TRBD1 or TRBD2 may fit D (6 bases each). The germline V gene encodes CDR1 SNHLY and CDR2 FYNNEI. The V end lost 10 bases, the J end lost 9 bases, and 21 bases lay between the germline ends. The CDR3 contains 13 residues. CDR3 nucleotide sequence: TGTGCCAACAGGGACAACCCAGGCGGGGCCCAGTACTTC. It yields the protein CANRDNPGGAQYF.

This clonotype was seen ten or more times. The chain links TRBV10-3 to TRBJ2-2; TRBD2 aligns across 12 bases. The V and J ends lost 4 bases and 0 bases, in that order; junction bases with no gene match: 0. The germline gives CDR1 ENHRY, CDR2 SYGVKD. CDR3 size: 16 residues. CDR3 sequence (DNA): TGTGCCATCAGTGGGACTAGCGGGGCGAACACCGGGGAGCTGTTTTTT. Protein: CAISGTSGANTGELFF.

This clonotype was observed a handful of times. J is TRBJ1-1 and V is TRBV12-3 or TRBV12-4; 9 bases are a match to TRBD1. The CDR3 is made up of 15 amino acids. Unmatched junction bases numbered 6, after V lost 5 bases and J lost 2 bases. This chain's CDR3 is CASSAETGGNTEAFF. The DNA for the CDR3 is TGTGCCAGCAGTGCCGAGACAGGGGGAAACACTGAAGCTTTCTTT.

Points on this clonotype: Germline is not matched at one junction end, which may reflect a read error. The chain couples TRBV7-7 to TRBJ2-2, with unresolved D. The CDR3 has 14 residues. Germline CDR1 reads SSHAT; CDR2 reads FNYEAQ (reference sequence). CDR3 DNA sequence: TGTGCTAGCAGCCCACTCTTCGGGACCGGGGAGCTGTTTTTT. Its translation: CASSPLFGTGELFF.

Ten or more counts support this clonotype. The chain is built from TRBV3-1 and TRBJ1-1; D may be TRBD1 (5 bases). This CDR3 spans 17 amino acids. Per germline, CDR1 LGHDT and CDR2 YNNKEL (reference sequence). V was pared by 4 bases and J by 3 bases, with 21 bases between. This CDR3 is CASSRPGVMGGDTEAFF. The CDR3, as DNA: TGTGCCAGCAGCCGACCGGGAGTAATGGGGGGGGACACTGAAGCTTTCTTT.

The rearrangement links TRBV20-1 to TRBJ1-6; D is undetermined. V gave up 3 bases and J gave up 6 bases, with 15 bases separating them. Looked up from germline, CDR1 is DFQATT and CDR2 is SNEGSKA (reference sequence). The CDR3 has 15 amino acids. The CDR3 bases are TGCAGTGCTAGTTTGGTCGGACCGATTAATTCACCCCTCCACTTT. Protein: CSASLVGPINSPLHF.

This clonotype showed up just a few times. V and J are TRBV7-9 and TRBJ2-2, with D unresolved. This CDR3 comprises 13 residues. Germline lookup yields CDR1 SEHNR and CDR2 FQNEAQ (reference sequence). V was shortened by 4 bases and J by 4 bases, with 7 bases between the two germline ends. CDR3 nucleotide sequence: TGTGCCAGCAGCTCAAGCAGCACCGGGGAGCTGTTTTTT. Translating gives CASSSSSTGELFF.

This clonotype was seen more than once but under ten times. The chain couples TRBV5-6 to TRBJ1-1; D gene ambiguous. CDR1 is SGHDT and CDR2 is YYEEEE in the germline V gene. CDR3 length: 14 amino acids. Trimming stripped 0 bases from V and 3 bases from J, with 9 bases between. The CDR3 reads CASSLGRRDTEAFF. The CDR3 DNA reads as TGTGCCAGCAGCTTGGGTAGGAGGGACACTGAAGCTTTCTTT.

This clonotype was counted only a few times. The rearrangement uses TRBV20-1 and TRBJ1-5; TRBD1 agrees at 7 bases. Germline CDR1 reads DFQATT; CDR2 reads SNEGSKA (reference sequence). After removal of 4 bases from V and 2 bases from J, the junction contained 17 bases not matched to a gene. The CDR3 sequence is 18 residues long. CDR3 coding DNA: TGCAGTGCTAAACGTACAGGGGACCTCTATAGGGGCAATCAGCCCCAGCATTTT. It specifies CSAKRTGDLYRGNQPQHF.

This clonotype has a handful of counts. The chain is built from TRBV5-1 and TRBJ1-1, with 7 bases identical to TRBD1. V gave up 3 bases and J gave up 3 bases; unmatched junction bases: 11. Germline V gene sequence: CDR1 SGHRS, CDR2 YFSETQ. CDR3 length: 16 residues. As DNA, the CDR3 is TGCGCCAGCAGCTCGGTCCTTACTACAGGGGACACTGAAGCTTTCTTT. Translating gives CASSSVLTTGDTEAFF.

The gene calls are TRBV20-1 and TRBJ2-6; D gene ambiguous. With 0 bases removed from V and 2 bases from J, the gap between germline ends came to 2 bases. Germline V CDR1 and CDR2: DFQATT, SNEGSKA (reference sequence). The CDR3 contains 13 residues. CDR3 sequence: CSARETGANVLTF. CDR3 nucleotide sequence: TGCAGTGCTAGAGAAACTGGGGCCAACGTCCTGACTTTC.

The sample holds a few counts of this clonotype. The chain is built from TRBV5-1 and TRBJ2-5; D is possibly TRBD1 (6 bases). The CDR3 totals 14 residues. Trimming cost V 1 base and J 3 bases, with 10 bases left between them. Germline assignment: CDR1 SGHRS and CDR2 YFSETQ. CDR3 coding DNA: TGCGCCAGCAGCTTGTTAGGACAGAAAGAGACCCAGTACTTC. This sequence encodes CASSLLGQKETQYF.

This clonotype showed up many times. The rearrangement links TRBV4-3 to TRBJ2-4; D perhaps matches TRBD1 (6 bases). V lost 0 bases to trimming and J lost 8 bases, with 11 bases between them. The germline gives CDR1 LGHNA, CDR2 YSLEER. This CDR3 region has 14 residues. The CDR3 DNA sequence: TGCGCCAGCAGCCAAGACTTGACAGGCTACATTCAGTACTTC. Its translation: CASSQDLTGYIQYF.

The chain links TRBV30 to TRBJ1-1; possibly TRBD1 for D (5 bases). There are 13 residues in the CDR3. The V gene lost 4 bases and the J gene lost 1 base, with 10 bases spanning the gap. Germline-derived CDR1 and CDR2 are GTSNPN and SVGIG (reference sequence). DNA for the CDR3: TGTGCCTGGACCCAGGGACCGAACACTGAAGCTTTCTTT. Translation gives CAWTQGPNTEAFF.